This entry describes one TCR beta chain. Its antigen is not identified. The source of the sample is a study of beta chain features in type 1 diabetes. Study-level findings and limits: For Type 1 diabetes patients, all four CD4+ subsets carried TCRB CDR3s that were moderately but significantly shorter.

Expressed TCRB transcripts were sequenced because the isolated RNA had all been reverse transcribed beforehand. Using immunoSEQ multiplex PCR, the repertoire was profiled, and TCRdb retains in-frame clones only, with some absent. Altogether 130,000 to 150,000 clones are present, 40% to 55% being singletons, with the ten largest covering 0.35% to 0.45%. Germline assignment: CDR1 SEHNR and CDR2 FQNEAQ (reference sequence). V was pared by 5 bases and J by 0 bases, with 11 bases between. This CDR3 region has 14 residues. The specimen sequenced was Tregs from blood. This clonotype originated in a man aged 18 to 29 in good health. The genes are TRBV7-9 and TRBJ2-7; D call uncertain. The CDR3 DNA is TGTGCCAGCAGCATGCAATCTATCTCCTACGAGCAGTACTTC. It is translated as CASSMQSISYEQYF.